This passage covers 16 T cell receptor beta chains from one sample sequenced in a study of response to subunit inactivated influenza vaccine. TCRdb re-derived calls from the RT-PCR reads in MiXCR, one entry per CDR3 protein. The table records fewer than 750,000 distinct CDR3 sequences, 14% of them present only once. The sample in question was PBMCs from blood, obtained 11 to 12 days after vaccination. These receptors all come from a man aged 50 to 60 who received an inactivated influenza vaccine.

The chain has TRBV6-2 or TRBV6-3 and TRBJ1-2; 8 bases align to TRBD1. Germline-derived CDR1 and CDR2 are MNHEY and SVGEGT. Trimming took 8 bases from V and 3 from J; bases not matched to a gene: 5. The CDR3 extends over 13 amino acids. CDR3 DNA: TGTGCCAGCGCCAGGGGGCTGGACTATGGCTACACCTTC. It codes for CASARGLDYGYTF.

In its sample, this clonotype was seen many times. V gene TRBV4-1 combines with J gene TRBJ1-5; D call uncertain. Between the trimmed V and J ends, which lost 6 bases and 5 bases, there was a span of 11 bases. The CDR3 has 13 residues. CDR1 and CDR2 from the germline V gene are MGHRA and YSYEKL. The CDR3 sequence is CASSLGLDQPQHF. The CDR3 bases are TGCGCCAGCAGTCTAGGGTTGGATCAGCCCCAGCATTTT.

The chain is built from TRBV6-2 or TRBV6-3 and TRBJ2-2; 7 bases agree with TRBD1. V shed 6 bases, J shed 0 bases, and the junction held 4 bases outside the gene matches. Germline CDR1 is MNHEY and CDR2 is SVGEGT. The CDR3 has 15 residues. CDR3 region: CASREGAPNTGELFF. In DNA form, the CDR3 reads TGTGCCAGCAGAGAGGGGGCCCCGAACACCGGGGAGCTGTTTTTT.

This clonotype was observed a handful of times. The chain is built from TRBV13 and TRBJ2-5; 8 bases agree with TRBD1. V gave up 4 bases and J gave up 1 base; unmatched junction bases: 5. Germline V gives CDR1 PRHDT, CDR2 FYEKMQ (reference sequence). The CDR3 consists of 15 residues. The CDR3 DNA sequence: TGTGCCAGCAGCTCGGACAGGGCGATCCAAGAGACCCAGTACTTC. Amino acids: CASSSDRAIQETQYF.

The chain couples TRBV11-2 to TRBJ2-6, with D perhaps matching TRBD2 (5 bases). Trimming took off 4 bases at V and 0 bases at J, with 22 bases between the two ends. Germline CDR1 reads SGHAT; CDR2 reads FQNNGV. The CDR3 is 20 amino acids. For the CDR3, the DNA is TGTGCCAGCAGCTCCCCATTGCCGGACTTCCAAGACTCTGGGGCCAACGTCCTGACTTTC. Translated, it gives CASSSPLPDFQDSGANVLTF.

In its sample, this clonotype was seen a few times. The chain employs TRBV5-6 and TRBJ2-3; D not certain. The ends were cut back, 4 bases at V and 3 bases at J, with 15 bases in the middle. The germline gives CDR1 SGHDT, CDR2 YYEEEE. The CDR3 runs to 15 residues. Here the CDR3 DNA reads TGTGCCAGCAGCCCGAACCGCGGCCGTACAGATACGCAGTATTTT. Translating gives CASSPNRGRTDTQYF.

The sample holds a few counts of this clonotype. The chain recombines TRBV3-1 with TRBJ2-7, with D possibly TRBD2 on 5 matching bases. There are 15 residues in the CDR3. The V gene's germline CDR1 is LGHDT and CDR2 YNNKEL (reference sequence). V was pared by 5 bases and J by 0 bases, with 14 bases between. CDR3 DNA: TGTGCCAGCAGCTCCACTAGTCCCATCTCCTACGAGCAGTACTTC. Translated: CASSSTSPISYEQYF.

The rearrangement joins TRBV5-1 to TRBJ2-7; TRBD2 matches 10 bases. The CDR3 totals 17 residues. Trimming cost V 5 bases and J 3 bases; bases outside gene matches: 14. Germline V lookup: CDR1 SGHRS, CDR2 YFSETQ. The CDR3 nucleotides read TGCGCCAGCAGTAATGCCCCGCTAGCGGGAGCTAACTACGAGCAGTACTTC. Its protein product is CASSNAPLAGANYEQYF.

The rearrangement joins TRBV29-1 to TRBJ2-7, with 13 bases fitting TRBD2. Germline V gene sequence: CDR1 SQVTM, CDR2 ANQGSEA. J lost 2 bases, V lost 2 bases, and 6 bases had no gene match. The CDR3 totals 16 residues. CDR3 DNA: TGCAGCGTTGAACTTGGGACTAGCGGGGTGACCTACGAGCAGTACTTC. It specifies CSVELGTSGVTYEQYF.

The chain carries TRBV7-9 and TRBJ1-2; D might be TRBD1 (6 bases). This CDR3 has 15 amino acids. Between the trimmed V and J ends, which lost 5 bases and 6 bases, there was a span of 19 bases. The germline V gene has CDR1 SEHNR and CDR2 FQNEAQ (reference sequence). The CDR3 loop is CASSLTGGLVDGYTF. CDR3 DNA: TGTGCCAGCAGCCTGACGGGGGGCTTGGTCGATGGCTACACCTTC. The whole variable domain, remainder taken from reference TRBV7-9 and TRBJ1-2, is DTGVSQNPRHKITKRGQNVTFRCDPISEHNRLYWYRQTLGQGPEFLTYFQNEAQLEKSRLLSDRFSAERPKGSFSTLEIQRTEQGDSAMYLCASSLTGGLVDGYTFGSGTRLTVV.

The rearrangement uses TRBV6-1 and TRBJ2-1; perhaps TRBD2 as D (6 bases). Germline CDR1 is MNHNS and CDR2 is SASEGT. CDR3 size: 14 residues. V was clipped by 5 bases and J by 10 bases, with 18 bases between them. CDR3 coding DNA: TGTGCCAGCAGTAAACGGGAAGACCGGGAGGAGCAGTTCTTC. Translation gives CASSKREDREEQFF.

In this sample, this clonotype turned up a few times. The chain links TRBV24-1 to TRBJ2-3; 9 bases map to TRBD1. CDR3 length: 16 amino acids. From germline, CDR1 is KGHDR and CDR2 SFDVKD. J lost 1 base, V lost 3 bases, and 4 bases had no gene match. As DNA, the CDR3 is TGTGCCACCAGTGATGCGAACAGGGGGCGCACAGATACGCAGTATTTT. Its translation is CATSDANRGRTDTQYF.

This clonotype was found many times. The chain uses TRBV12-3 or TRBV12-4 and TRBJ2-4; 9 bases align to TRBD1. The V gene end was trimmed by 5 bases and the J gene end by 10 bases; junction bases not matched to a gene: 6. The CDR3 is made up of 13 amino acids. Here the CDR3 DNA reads TGTGCCAGCAGTGCCGGGACAGGGAGGATTCAGTACTTC. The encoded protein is CASSAGTGRIQYF.

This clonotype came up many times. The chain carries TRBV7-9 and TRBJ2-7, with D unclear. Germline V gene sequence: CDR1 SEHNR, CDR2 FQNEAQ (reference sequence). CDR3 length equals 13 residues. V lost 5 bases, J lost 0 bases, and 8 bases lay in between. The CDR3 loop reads CASSPGFSYEQYF. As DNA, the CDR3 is TGTGCCAGCAGCCCCGGGTTCTCCTACGAGCAGTACTTC.

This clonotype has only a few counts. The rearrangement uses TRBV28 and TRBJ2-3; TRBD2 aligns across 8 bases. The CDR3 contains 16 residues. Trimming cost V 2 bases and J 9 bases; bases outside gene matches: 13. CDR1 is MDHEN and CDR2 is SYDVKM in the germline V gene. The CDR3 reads CASSLIAGLAVGTQYF. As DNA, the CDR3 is TGTGCCAGCAGTTTAATAGCGGGACTGGCGGTCGGGACGCAGTATTTT. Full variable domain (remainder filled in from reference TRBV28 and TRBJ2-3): DVKVTQSSRYLVKRTGEKVFLECVQDMDHENMFWYRQDPGLGLRLIYFSYDVKMKEKGDIPEGYSVSREKKERFSLILESASTNQTSMYLCASSLIAGLAVGTQYFGPGTRLTVL.

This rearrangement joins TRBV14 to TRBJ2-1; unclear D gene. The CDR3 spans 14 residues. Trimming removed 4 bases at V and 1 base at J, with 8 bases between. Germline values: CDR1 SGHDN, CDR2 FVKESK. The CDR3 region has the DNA TGTGCCAGCAGCCCCTTGGCTTCCTACAATGAGCAGTTCTTC. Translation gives CASSPLASYNEQFF.